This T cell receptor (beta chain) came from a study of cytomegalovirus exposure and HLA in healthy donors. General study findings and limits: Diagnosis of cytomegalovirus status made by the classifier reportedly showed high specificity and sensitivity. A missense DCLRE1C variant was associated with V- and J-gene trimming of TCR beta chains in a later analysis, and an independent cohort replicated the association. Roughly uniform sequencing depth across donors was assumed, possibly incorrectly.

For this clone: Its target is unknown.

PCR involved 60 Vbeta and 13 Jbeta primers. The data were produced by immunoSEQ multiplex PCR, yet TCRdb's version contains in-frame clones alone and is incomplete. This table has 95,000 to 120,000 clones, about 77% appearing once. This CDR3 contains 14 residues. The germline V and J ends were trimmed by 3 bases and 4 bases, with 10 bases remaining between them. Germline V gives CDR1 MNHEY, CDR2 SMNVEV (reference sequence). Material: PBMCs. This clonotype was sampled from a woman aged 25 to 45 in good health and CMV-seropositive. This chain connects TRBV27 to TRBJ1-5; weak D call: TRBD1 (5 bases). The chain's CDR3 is CASSFQGGNQPQHF. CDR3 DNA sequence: TGTGCCAGCAGTTTTCAGGGAGGTAATCAGCCCCAGCATTTT.